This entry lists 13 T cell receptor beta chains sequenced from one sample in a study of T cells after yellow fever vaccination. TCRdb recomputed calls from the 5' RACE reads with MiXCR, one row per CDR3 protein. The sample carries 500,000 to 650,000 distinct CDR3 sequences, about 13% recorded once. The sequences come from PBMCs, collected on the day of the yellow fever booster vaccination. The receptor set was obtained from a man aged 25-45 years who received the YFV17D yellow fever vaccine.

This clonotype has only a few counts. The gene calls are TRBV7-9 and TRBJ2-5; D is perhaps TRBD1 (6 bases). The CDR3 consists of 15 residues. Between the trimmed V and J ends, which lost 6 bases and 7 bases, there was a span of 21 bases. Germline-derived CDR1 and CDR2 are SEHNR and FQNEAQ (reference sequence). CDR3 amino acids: CASRSKPAGAGTQYF. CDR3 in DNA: TGTGCCAGCAGGAGTAAACCGGCAGGGGCGGGGACCCAGTACTTC.

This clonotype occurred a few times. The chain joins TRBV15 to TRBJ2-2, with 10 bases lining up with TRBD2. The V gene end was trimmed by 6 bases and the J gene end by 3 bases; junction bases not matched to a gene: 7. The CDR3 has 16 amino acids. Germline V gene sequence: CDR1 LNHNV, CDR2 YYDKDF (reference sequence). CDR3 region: CATREGLAGDTGELFF. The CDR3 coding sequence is TGTGCCACCAGAGAGGGGCTAGCGGGGGACACCGGGGAGCTGTTTTTT.

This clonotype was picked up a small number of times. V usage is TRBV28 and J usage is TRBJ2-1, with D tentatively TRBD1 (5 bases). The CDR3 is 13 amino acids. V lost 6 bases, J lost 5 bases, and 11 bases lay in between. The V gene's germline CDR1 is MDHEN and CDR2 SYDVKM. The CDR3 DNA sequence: TGTGCCAGCAGGCTTACAGGTCACAATGAGCAGTTCTTC. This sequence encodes CASRLTGHNEQFF.

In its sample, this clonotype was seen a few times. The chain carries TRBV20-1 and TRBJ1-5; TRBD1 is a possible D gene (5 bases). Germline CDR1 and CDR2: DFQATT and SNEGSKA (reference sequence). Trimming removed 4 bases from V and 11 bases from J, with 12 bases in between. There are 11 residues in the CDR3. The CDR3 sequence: CSATQGSAQHF. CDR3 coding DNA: TGCAGTGCTACGCAGGGCAGCGCCCAGCATTTT.

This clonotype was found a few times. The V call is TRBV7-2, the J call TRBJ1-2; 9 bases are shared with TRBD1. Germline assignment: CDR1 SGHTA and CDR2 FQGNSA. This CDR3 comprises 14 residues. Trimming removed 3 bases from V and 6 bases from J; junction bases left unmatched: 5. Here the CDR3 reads CASSFSGTGNGYTF. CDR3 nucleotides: TGTGCCAGCAGCTTTTCAGGGACAGGGAATGGCTACACCTTC.

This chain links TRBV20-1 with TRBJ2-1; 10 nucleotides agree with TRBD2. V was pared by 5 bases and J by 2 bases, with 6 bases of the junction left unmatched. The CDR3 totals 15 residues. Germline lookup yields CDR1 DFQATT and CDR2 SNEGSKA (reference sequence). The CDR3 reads CSADPSGSTYNEQFF. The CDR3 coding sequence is TGCAGTGCTGACCCTAGCGGGAGTACCTACAATGAGCAGTTCTTC.

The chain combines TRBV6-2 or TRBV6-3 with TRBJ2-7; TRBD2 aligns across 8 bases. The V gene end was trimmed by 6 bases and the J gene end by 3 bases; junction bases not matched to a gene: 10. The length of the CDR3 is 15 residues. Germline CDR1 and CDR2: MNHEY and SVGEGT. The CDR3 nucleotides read TGTGCCAGCAGAACTTCTAGCGGGCGAGACTACGAGCAGTACTTC. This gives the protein CASRTSSGRDYEQYF.

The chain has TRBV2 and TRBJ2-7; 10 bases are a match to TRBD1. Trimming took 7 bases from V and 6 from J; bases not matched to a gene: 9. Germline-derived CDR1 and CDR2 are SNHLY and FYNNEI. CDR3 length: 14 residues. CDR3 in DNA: TGTGCCAGCAAGCCGGACAGGGGGTCGAGCGAGCAGTACTTC. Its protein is CASKPDRGSSEQYF.

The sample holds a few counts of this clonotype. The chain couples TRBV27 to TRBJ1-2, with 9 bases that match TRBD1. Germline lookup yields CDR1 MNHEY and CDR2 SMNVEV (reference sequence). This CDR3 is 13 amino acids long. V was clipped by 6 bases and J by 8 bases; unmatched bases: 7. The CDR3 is CASRLGQGWGYTF. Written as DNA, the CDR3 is TGTGCCAGCAGGCTGGGACAGGGATGGGGCTACACCTTC.

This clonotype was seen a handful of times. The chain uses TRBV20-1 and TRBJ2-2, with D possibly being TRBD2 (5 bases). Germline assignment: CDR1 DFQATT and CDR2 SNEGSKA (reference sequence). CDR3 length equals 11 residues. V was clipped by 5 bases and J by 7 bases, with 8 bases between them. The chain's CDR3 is CSALGIGELFF. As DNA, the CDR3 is TGCAGTGCTCTCGGGATCGGGGAGCTGTTTTTT.

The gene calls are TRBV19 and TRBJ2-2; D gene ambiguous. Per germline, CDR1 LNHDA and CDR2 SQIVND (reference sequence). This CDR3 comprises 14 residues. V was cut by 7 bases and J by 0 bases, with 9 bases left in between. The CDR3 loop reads CASIQASNTGELFF. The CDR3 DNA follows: TGTGCCAGTATCCAGGCATCGAACACCGGGGAGCTGTTTTTT.

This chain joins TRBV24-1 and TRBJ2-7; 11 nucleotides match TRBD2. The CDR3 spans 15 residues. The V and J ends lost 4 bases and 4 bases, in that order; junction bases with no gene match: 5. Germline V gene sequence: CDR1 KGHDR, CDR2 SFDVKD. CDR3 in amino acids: CATSEGTSGSYEQYF. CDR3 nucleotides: TGTGCCACCAGTGAGGGAACTAGCGGGAGTTACGAGCAGTACTTC.

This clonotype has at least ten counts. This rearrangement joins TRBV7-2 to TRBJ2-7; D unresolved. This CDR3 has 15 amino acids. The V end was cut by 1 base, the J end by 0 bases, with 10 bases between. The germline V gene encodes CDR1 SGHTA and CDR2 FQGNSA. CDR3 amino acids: CASSLGNLVSYEQYF. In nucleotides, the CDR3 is TGTGCCAGCAGCTTAGGCAATCTCGTCTCCTACGAGCAGTACTTC.